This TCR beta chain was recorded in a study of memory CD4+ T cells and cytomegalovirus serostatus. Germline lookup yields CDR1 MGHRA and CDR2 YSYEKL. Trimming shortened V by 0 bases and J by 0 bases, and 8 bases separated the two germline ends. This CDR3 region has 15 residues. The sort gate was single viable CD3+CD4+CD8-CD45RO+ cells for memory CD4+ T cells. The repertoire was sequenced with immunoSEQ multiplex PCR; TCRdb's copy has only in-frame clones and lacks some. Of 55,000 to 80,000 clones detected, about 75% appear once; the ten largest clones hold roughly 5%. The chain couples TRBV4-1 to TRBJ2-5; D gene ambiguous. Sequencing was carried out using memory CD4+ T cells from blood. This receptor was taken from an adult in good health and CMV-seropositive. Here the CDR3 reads CASSQDEPYQETQYF. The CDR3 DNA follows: TGCGCCAGCAGCCAAGATGAGCCGTACCAAGAGACCCAGTACTTC.